The 3 T cell receptor gamma chains below all came from one sample that was sequenced in a study of gamma delta lymphoproliferative disorders and STAT genes. Sequencing used genomic DNA taken from PBMCs of patients and controls. TCRdb applied CATT to the multiplex PCR reads for clone calling. This table holds 2,200 or so gamma-chain clones, over 7.5% found once. The sample was blood. The source of these receptors is a human donor with gamma-delta T-cell large granular lymphocyte leukemia.

This chain connects TRGV9 to TRGJ1 or TRGJ2. Assignment of the J gene here rests on matching the DNA to germline, because TCRdb gives none. V lost 2 bases and J lost 3; bases outside the gene matches: 13. Germline loops: CDR1 GITISATS, CDR2 ISYDGTV (reference sequence). The CDR3 consists of 16 residues. CDR3 nucleotides: TGTGCCTTGTGGGAGGATCATGATGGGGTTTATTATAAGAAACTCTTT. As protein: CALWEDHDGVYYKKLF.

A word on this clone: Other nucleotide sequences from this sample produce the same CDR3. The gene calls are TRGV2 and TRGJ1 or TRGJ2. Germline matching of the DNA provided the J gene here, since TCRdb leaves it blank. The ends lost 0 bases at V and 0 bases at J; junction bases unmatched: 2. The CDR3 is 14 residues long. Germline CDR1 EGSNGY, CDR2 YDSYNSKV. Written as DNA, the CDR3 is TGTGCCACCTGGGACGGGCGGAATTATTATAAGAAACTCTTT. Its protein product is CATWDGRNYYKKLF.

V gene TRGV4 combines with J gene TRGJ1 or TRGJ2. TCRdb gives no J gene; it was assigned here by matching the DNA to germline. CDR1 and CDR2 from the germline V gene are EGSTGY and YDSYTSSV. The CDR3 sequence is 12 residues long. V was pared by 1 base and J by 5 bases, with 2 bases of the junction left unmatched. CDR3 loop: CATWDGDYKKLF. The DNA of the CDR3 is TGTGCCACCTGGGATGGTGATTATAAGAAACTCTTT.